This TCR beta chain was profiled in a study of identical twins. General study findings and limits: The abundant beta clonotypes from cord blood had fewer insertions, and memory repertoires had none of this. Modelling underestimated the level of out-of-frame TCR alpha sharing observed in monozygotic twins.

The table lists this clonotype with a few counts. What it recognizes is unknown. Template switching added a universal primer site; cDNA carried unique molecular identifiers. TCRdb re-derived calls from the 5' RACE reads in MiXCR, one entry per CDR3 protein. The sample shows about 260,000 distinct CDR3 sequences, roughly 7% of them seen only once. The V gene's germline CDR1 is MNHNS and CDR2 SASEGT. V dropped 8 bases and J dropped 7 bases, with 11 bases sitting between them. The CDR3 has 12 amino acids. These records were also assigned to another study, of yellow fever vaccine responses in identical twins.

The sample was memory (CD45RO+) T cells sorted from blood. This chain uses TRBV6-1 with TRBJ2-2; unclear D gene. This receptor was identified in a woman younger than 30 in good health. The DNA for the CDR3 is TGTGCCAGCCGAAACGGTTTCGGGGAGCTGTTTTTT. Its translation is CASRNGFGELFF.